The rows below give T cell receptor beta chains drawn from one sample of a study of T-cell reconstitution after alpha-beta-depleted transplantation in children. TCRdb used MiXCR to reprocess the PCR reads, holding one entry per CDR3 protein. The table lists 400,000 to 500,000 distinct CDR3 sequences, roughly a tenth of them singletons. The sequenced sample was PBMCs from the stem cell graft donor, obtained from the stem cell graft. The source of these receptors is a human donor who donated a stem cell graft to a child with acute myeloid leukemia. CDR3s include the opening cysteine and the closing phenylalanine or tryptophan. Fields, in order: V gene, D gene, clone size, J gene, CDR3 DNA, CDR3 protein. D genes are given only for firm matches. Some rows mark clone size as missing; the rest say once, few, many or name a class of expanded clone.

>TRBV15|.|many|TRBJ2-3
TGTGCCACCAGCAGAGATCAGGGCCTAGGCACAGATACGCAGTATTTT
CATSRDQGLGTDTQYF
>TRBV6-1|TRBD2|few|TRBJ2-1
TGTGCCAGCAGCTCGACTAGCGGGAGATTCAATGAGCAGTTCTTC
CASSSTSGRFNEQFF
>TRBV27|TRBD2|few|TRBJ2-5
TGTGCCAGCAGCGAGAGCGGGGGGAGGACCCAGTACTTC
CASSESGGRTQYF
>TRBV20-1|TRBD2|.|TRBJ2-1
TGCAGTGCTAGAGGGTTGGGACTAGCGGGAGGGAATGAGCAGTTCTTC
CSARGLGLAGGNEQFF
>TRBV20-1|TRBD1|few|TRBJ1-1
TGCAGTGCAGAGAAAACCAGGGGGTACACTGAAGCTTTCTTT
CSAEKTRGYTEAFF
>TRBV6-4|.|few|TRBJ2-3
TGTGCCAGCAGTCCGGCAGGGGATACAGATACGCAGTATTTT
CASSPAGDTDTQYF
>TRBV20-1|.|.|TRBJ1-1
TGCAGTGCTAGAGAGGGGGCCTGGAACACTGAAGCTTTCTTT
CSAREGAWNTEAFF
>TRBV20-1|.|few|TRBJ1-5
TGCAGTGCTAGAGGCTCCATTGGGAATCAGCCCCAGCATTTT
CSARGSIGNQPQHF
>TRBV11-2|.|.|TRBJ1-2
TGTGCCAGCAGCTACGAAACGGAATATGGCTACACCTTC
CASSYETEYGYTF
>TRBV5-1|.|.|TRBJ2-2
TGCGCCAGCAGCTTGGAACGGTACACCGGGGAGCTGTTTTTT
CASSLERYTGELFF
>TRBV20-1|TRBD1|few|TRBJ1-1
TGCAGTGCTGGGGGGACAGGGTCTCTCACTGAAGCTTTCTTT
CSAGGTGSLTEAFF
>TRBV29-1|TRBD2|.|TRBJ2-7
TGCAGCGTCGCCGGGACTAGCGGGAGCAGGTACGAGCAGTACTTC
CSVAGTSGSRYEQYF
>TRBV5-1|TRBD2|.|TRBJ2-7
TGCGCCAGCGCGGACCGGGGGGGCTCCTACGAGCAGTACTTC
CASADRGGSYEQYF
>TRBV6-5|TRBD2|.|TRBJ2-5
TGTGCCAGCAGTTTTAACGGGAGGTCGGAGACCCAGTACTTC
CASSFNGRSETQYF
>TRBV27|TRBD2|few|TRBJ2-1
TGTGCCAGCAGTGACGTCAAGGGCGGGAGGGATGAGCAGTTCTTC
CASSDVKGGRDEQFF
>TRBV12-3/TRBV12-4|TRBD1|few|TRBJ2-5
TGTGCCAGCAGTCGGGACAGATCAGAAGAGACCCAGTACTTC
CASSRDRSEETQYF
>TRBV3-1|TRBD2|.|TRBJ2-3
TGTGCCTGCTCCCAAGACCCCCAGTTAGCGGGATTCACAGATACGCAGTATTTT
CACSQDPQLAGFTDTQYF
>TRBV20-1|TRBD2|.|TRBJ2-3
TGCAGTGCTAGAGATACGCCTAGCGGATACACAGATACGCAGTATTTT
CSARDTPSGYTDTQYF
>TRBV24-1|TRBD1|.|TRBJ2-1
TGTGCCACCAGTGATTCTCAGACAGGGATCTACAATGAGCAGTTCTTC
CATSDSQTGIYNEQFF
>TRBV19|.|.|TRBJ2-1
TGTGCCAGCGGGGTAAGTGAGCAGTTCTTC
CASGVSEQFF
>TRBV7-2|TRBD2|many|TRBJ2-2
TGTGCCAGCAGCTTAGGCGGACTAGCGGGGATGCTGTTTTTT
CASSLGGLAGMLFF
>TRBV29-1|TRBD1|few|TRBJ1-2
TGCAGCGTTGACGACACGACAGGGGGCTATGGCTACACCTTC
CSVDDTTGGYGYTF
>TRBV7-9|.|few|TRBJ2-2
TGTGCCAGCAGCTTTGCTCGGGAATCGAACACCGGGGAGCTGTTTTTT
CASSFARESNTGELFF
>TRBV5-6|.|few|TRBJ2-2
TGTGCCAGCAGTTACCGGGGGCGGGGCACCGGGGAGCTGTTTTTT
CASSYRGRGTGELFF
>TRBV10-3|.|few|TRBJ2-2
TGTGCCATCAGAGGAGAGGGGGCGAACACCGGGGAGCTGTTTTTT
CAIRGEGANTGELFF
>TRBV5-5|.|.|TRBJ1-2
TGTGCCAGCAGCTACCTCGGAGGGCATGGCTACACCTTC
CASSYLGGHGYTF
>TRBV12-3/TRBV12-4|TRBD2|few|TRBJ2-2
TGTGCCAGCAGTCTCGGACTAGCGGGAGGGTGGCTGTTTTTT
CASSLGLAGGWLFF